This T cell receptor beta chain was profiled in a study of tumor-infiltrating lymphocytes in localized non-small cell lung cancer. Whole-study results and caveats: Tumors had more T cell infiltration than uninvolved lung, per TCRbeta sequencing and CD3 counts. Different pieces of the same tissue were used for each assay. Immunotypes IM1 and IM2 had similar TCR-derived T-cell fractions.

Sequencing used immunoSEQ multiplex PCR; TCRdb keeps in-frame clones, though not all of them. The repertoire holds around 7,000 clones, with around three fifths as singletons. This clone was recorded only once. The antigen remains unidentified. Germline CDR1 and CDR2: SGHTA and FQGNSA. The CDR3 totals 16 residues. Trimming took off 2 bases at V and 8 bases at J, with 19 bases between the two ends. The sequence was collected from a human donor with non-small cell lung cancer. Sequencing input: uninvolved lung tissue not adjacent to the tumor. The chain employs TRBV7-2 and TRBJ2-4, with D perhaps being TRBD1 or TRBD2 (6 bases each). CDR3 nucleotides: TGTGCCAGCAGCTTAAAAGGTGGGGGGCGCGTGGACATTCAGTACTTC. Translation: CASSLKGGGRVDIQYF.